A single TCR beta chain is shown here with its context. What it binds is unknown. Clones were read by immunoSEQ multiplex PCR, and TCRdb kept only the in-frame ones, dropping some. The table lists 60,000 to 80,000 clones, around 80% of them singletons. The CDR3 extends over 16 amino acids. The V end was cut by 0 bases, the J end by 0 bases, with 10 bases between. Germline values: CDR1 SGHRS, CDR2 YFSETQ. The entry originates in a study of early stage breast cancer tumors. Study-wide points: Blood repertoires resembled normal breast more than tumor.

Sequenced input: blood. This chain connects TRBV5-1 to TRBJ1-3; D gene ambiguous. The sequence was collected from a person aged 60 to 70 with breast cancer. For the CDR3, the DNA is TGCGCCAGCAGCTTGGGGATCCAGAGCTCTGGAAACACCATATATTTT. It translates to CASSLGIQSSGNTIYF.